This record covers a single T cell receptor (beta chain). Its antigen remains undetermined. No much larger clone exists at a distance of one base, and base qualities are not known. The sample originates from a study of blood T cell repertoires in COVID-19 (TCRdb year 2020). Context from the whole study: Collaborator samples came from the United States, Italy and Spain and covered acute and convalescent phases of COVID-19. Deeply sampled blood TCRbeta repertoires from subjects exposed to, actively infected with, or recovered from COVID-19 were included in the dataset. The samples were drawn from the first 160 participants of the ongoing ImmuneRACE study and from some 1,300 subjects provided by 6 global collaborators. HLA class I and class II types, where available, came from metadata supplied by the sample provider rather than from assay-based typing. A de-identified subject ID, COVID-19 status, age in years and sex were almost always included in the sample metadata. The prospective study material was composed of cDNA or gDNA derived from T cells, B-cell-depleted T cells, or PBMCs. The repertoires were made available in a free public database intended to serve as a resource for research on the immune response to SARS-CoV-2.

The collaborating institutions used their own protocols to collect whole blood in K2EDTA tubes. For TCRbeta analysis, collaborator samples were shipped as frozen whole blood, as isolated PBMCs, or as DNA extracted from either sample type. Beyond this particular receptor, the publication reports: The quantity of clinical and demographic metadata differed by source and by participant and was supplied without curation.

The CDR3 numbers 11 residues from cysteine through phenylalanine. Only CDR3 DNA remains: 33 bases, in frame from the first base. V sheds 6 bases and J sheds 6 bases, leaving 8 bases between their ends. The immunoSEQ Assay, a bias-controlled multiplex PCR, was used to amplify TCRbeta CDR3 regions from genomic DNA. Concerning the study's data processing: Within the assay, amplification of reference gene primers was used to estimate how many nucleated cells each sample contained. To quantify the absolute abundance of each unique TCRbeta CDR3 rearrangement, sequence reads were collapsed and filtered. For each sample, productive Simpson clonality was calculated as the square root of Simpson's diversity index across productive rearrangements. The source is immuneACCESS, and TCRdb retained only in-frame sequences with V and J called. Part of the clones is not carried over; for the studies checked, unresolved V genes explain less than half of this, and the remainder is unexplained. V, J and clone size reflect that table, while D and trimming were determined from the DNA. The sample data list around 160,000 clones, and around four fifths of these were observed just once. The top ten hold approximately 18% of the sample.

Source material: peripheral blood. The source is a woman older than 75 with acute or convalescent COVID-19. In this chain, TRBV12-3 or TRBV12-4 is recombined with TRBJ1-1, with the identity of the D gene unclear. The CDR3 is CASSPGAEAFF. Read as DNA, the sequence is TGTGCCAGCAGCCCCGGTGCTGAAGCTTTCTTT.